The count of the clone carrying this T cell receptor beta chain is one. Its antigen is not known. The validation cohort, a group of under 150 subjects, included the donors and was separate from the roughly 700-subject first cohort. The record originates from a study of cytomegalovirus exposure and HLA in healthy donors. The overall study: The use of the same platform for the 100 to 150 validation repertoires and the 550 to 700 first-cohort repertoires was reported by a later analysis. Whole-study results and caveats: Researchers catalogued under 200 TCR beta chains as cytomegalovirus-associated. High sensitivity and specificity were reportedly achieved when the classifier diagnosed cytomegalovirus status.

Unmatched junction bases numbered 0, after V lost 0 bases and J lost 3 bases. Germline CDR1 is SGDLS and CDR2 is YYNGEE. The CDR3 sequence is 15 residues long. Profiled with immunoSEQ multiplex PCR; TCRdb holds only in-frame clones, not every one. Of about 160,000 clones listed, roughly nine tenths are singletons. This receptor was taken from a woman between 25 and 40 years old in good health and CMV-seronegative. This rearrangement joins TRBV9 to TRBJ2-3; the match to TRBD2 covers 11 bases. The sequenced sample was PBMCs. DNA of the CDR3: TGTGCCAGCAGCGTAGCTAGCGGGGGGACAGATACGCAGTATTTT. This sequence encodes CASSVASGGTDTQYF.